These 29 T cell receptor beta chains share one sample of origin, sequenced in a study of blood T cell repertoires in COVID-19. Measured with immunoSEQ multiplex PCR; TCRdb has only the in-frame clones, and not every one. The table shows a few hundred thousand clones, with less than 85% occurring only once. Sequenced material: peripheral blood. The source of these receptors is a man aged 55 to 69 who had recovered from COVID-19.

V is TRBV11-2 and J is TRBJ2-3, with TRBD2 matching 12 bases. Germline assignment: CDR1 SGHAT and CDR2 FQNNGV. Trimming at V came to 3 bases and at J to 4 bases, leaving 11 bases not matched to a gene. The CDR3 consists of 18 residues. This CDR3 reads CASSFGMGLAGKADTQYF. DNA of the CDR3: TGTGCCAGCAGCTTTGGCATGGGACTAGCGGGCAAGGCAGATACGCAGTATTTT.

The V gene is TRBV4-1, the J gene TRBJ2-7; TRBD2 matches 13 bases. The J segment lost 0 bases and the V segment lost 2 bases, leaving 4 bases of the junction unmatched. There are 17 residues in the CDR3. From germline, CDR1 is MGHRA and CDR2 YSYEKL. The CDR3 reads CASSQLLAGGTSYEQYF. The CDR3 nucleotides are TGCGCCAGCAGCCAATTACTAGCGGGAGGGACCTCCTACGAGCAGTACTTC.

The CDR3 nucleotides are TGTGCCAGCAGCTTAGCGGCTAGCGGGGTCGGGGAGCTGTTTTTT. It is translated as CASSLAASGVGELFF. This chain links TRBV7-2 with TRBJ2-2; 9 bases map to TRBD2. The CDR3 contains 15 residues. CDR1 and CDR2 (germline): SGHTA, FQGNSA. Germline trimming cut 0 bases from V and 7 bases from J; bases unmatched to any gene: 3.

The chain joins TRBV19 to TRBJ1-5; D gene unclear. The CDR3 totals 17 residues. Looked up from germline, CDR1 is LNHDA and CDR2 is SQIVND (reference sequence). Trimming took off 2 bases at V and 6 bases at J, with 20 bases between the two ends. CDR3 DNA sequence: TGTGCCAGTAGTATAAGTCGGGCGCCCGGTCGGGGTCAGCCCCAGCATTTT. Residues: CASSISRAPGRGQPQHF.

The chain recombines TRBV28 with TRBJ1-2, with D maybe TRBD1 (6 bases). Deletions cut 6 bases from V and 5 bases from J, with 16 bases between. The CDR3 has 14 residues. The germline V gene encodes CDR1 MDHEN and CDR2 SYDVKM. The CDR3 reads CASSPTGGGYGYTF. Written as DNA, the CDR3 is TGTGCCAGCAGCCCCACGGGAGGGGGTTATGGCTACACCTTC.

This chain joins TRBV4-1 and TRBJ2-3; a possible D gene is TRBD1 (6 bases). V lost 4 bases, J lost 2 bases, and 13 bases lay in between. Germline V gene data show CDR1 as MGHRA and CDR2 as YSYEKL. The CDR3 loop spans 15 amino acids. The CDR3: CASSLVGQYTDTQYF. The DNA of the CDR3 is TGCGCCAGCAGCCTTGTTGGACAGTACACAGATACGCAGTATTTT.

CDR3 loop: CASRWGQYNSPLHF. The DNA for the CDR3 is TGTGCCAGCCGCTGGGGGCAGTATAATTCACCCCTCCACTTT. This chain connects TRBV19 to TRBJ1-6, with D perhaps matching TRBD1 (6 bases). The germline CDR1 and CDR2 sequences are LNHDA and SQIVND (reference sequence). There are 14 residues in the CDR3. V gave up 9 bases and J gave up 4 bases, with 13 bases separating them.

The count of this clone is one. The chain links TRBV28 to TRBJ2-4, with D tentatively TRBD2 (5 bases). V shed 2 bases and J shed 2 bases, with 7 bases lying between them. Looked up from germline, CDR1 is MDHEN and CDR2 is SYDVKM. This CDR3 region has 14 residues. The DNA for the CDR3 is TGTGCCAGCAGTTTACCGGGGTCCAAAAACATTCAGTACTTC. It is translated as CASSLPGSKNIQYF.

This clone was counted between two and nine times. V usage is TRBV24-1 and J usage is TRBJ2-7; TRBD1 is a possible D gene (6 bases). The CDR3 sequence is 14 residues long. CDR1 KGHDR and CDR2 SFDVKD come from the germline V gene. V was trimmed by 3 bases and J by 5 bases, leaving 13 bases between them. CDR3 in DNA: TGTGCCACCAGTGATCCTCAGGGGTCTAACGAGCAGTACTTC. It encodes CATSDPQGSNEQYF.

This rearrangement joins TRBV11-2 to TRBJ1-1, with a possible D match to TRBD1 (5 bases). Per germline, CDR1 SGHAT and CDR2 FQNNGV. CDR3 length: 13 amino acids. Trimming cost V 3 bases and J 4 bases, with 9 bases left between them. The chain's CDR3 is CASSFQGGTEAFF. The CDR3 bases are TGTGCCAGCAGCTTCCAGGGTGGCACTGAAGCTTTCTTT.

The DNA of the CDR3 is TGTGCCAGCGGCGGGACAGATAATTCACCCCTCCACTTT. This translates into CASGGTDNSPLHF. The rearrangement joins TRBV2 to TRBJ1-6; 7 nucleotides align to TRBD1. The CDR3 has 13 amino acids. V was clipped by 8 bases and J by 5 bases; unmatched bases: 3. The germline V gene encodes CDR1 SNHLY and CDR2 FYNNEI.

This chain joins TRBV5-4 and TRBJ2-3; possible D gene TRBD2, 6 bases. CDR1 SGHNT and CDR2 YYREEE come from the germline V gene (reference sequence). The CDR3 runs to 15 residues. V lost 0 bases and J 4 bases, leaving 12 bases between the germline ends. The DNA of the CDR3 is TGTGCCAGCAGCTTGGTCGGCAGGGAGGCAGATACGCAGTATTTT. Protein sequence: CASSLVGREADTQYF.

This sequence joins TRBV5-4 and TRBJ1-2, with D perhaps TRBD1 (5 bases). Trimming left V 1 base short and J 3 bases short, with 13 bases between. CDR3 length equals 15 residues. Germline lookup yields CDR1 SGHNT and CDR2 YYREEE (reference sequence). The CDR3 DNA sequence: TGTGCCAGCAGCTTGCTAGGGGTTGGGGACTATGGCTACACCTTC. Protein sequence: CASSLLGVGDYGYTF.

This chain's CDR3 is CASSLVAGGPTDTQYF. CDR3 coding DNA: TGCGCCAGCAGCCTAGTAGCGGGAGGGCCAACAGATACGCAGTATTTT. This chain uses TRBV5-1 with TRBJ2-3, with 11 nucleotides matching TRBD2. CDR1 is SGHRS and CDR2 is YFSETQ in the germline V gene. The CDR3 spans 16 residues. With 4 bases clipped from V and 3 bases from J, the junction kept 7 bases outside the gene matches. Full variable domain (outside the CDR3, taken from reference TRBV5-1 and TRBJ2-3): KAGVTQTPRYLIKTRGQQVTLSCSPISGHRSVSWYQQTPGQGLQFLFEYFSETQRNKGNFPGRFSGRQFSNSRSEMNVSTLELGDSALYLCASSLVAGGPTDTQYFGPGTRLTVL.

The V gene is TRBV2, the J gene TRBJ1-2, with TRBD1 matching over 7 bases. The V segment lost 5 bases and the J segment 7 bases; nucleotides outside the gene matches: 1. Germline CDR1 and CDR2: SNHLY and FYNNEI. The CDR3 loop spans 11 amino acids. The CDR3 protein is CASSRDSGYTF. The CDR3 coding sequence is TGTGCCAGCAGTCGGGACAGTGGCTACACCTTC. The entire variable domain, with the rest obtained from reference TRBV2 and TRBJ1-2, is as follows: EPEVTQTPSHQVTQMGQEVILRCVPISNHLYFYWYRQILGQKVEFLVSFYNNEISEKSEIFDDQFSVERPDGSNFTLKIRSTKLEDSAMYFCASSRDSGYTFGSGTRLTVV.

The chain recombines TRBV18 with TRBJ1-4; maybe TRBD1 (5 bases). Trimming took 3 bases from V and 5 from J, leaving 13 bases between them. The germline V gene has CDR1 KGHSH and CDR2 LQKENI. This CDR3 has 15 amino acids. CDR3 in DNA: TGTGCCAGCTCACCCGGGGGGGGAAAAAATGAAAAACTGTTTTTT. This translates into CASSPGGGKNEKLFF.

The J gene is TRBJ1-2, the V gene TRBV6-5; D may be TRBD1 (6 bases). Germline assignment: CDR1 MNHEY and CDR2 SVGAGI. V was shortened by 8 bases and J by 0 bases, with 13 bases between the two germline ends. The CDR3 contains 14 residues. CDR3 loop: CASLPRTANYGYTF. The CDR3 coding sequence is TGTGCCAGCTTACCCAGGACAGCTAACTATGGCTACACCTTC.

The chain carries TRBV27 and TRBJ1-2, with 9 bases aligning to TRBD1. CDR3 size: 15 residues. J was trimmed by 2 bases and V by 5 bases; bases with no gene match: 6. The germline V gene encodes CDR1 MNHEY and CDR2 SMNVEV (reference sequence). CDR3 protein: CASSSGGQGNYGYTF. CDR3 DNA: TGTGCCAGCAGTAGTGGGGGACAGGGAAACTATGGCTACACCTTC.

CDR3: CASSPQGGLEQFF. The CDR3 nucleotides read TGTGCCAGCTCACCCCAGGGAGGGCTTGAGCAGTTCTTC. This sequence joins TRBV18 and TRBJ2-1, with 7 bases matching TRBD2. CDR1 is KGHSH, CDR2 LQKENI, per germline. V trimming: 3 bases; J trimming: 9 bases; junction bases outside the gene matches: 5. The CDR3 loop spans 13 amino acids.

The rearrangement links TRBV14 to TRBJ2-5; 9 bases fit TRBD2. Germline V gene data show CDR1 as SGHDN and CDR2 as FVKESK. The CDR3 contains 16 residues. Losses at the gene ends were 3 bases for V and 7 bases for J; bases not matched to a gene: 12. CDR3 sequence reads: CASSQDLAGPSGTQYF. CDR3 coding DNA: TGTGCCAGCAGCCAGGACCTAGCGGGGCCCAGTGGGACCCAGTACTTC.

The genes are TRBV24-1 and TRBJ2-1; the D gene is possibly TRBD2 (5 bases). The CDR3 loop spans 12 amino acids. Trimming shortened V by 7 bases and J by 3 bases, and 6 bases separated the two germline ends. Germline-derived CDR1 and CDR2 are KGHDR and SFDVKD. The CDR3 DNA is TGTGCCACCAGGGGAGTCTACAATGAGCAGTTCTTC. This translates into CATRGVYNEQFF.

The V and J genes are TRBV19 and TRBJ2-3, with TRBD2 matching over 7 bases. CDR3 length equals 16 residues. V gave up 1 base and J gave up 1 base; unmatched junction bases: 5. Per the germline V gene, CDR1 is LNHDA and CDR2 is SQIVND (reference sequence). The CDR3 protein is CASSIGGGSGTDTQYF. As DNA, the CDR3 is TGTGCCAGTAGTATAGGTGGCGGGAGTGGCACAGATACGCAGTATTTT.

The CDR3 region is CASSLDGHYNQPQHF. The CDR3 DNA reads as TGTGCCAGCAGTCTCGACGGCCACTACAATCAGCCCCAGCATTTT. The gene calls are TRBV6-5 and TRBJ1-5; the D is unclear. The V end lost 5 bases, the J end lost 3 bases, and 14 bases lay between the germline ends. Looked up from germline, CDR1 is MNHEY and CDR2 is SVGAGI. The CDR3 is 15 amino acids.

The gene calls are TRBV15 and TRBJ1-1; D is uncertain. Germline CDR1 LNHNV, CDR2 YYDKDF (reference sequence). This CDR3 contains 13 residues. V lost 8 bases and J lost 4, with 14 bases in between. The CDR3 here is CATRTREGTEAFF. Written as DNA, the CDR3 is TGTGCCACCCGGACGAGAGAGGGCACTGAAGCTTTCTTT.

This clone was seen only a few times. The CDR3 DNA follows: TGTGCCAGCAGTGAAGAGACAGGGAATTACGAGCAGTACTTC. This sequence encodes CASSEETGNYEQYF. The chain combines TRBV2 with TRBJ2-7; 7 positions match TRBD1. Germline V CDR1 and CDR2: SNHLY, FYNNEI. This CDR3 has 14 amino acids. J lost 4 bases, V lost 1 base, and 4 bases had no gene match.

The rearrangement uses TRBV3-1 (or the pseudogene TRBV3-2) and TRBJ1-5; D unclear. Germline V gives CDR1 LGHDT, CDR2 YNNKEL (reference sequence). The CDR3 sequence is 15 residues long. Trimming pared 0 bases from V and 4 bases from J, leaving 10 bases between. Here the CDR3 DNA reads TGTGCCAGCAGCCAAGATAGTAAAAGTAATCAGCCCCAGCATTTT. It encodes CASSQDSKSNQPQHF.

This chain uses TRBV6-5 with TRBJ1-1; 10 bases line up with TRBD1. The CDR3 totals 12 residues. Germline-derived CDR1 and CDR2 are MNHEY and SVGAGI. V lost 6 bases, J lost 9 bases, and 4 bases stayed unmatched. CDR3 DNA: TGTGCCAGCAGCACCGACAGGGGGCAAGCTTTCTTT. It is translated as CASSTDRGQAFF.

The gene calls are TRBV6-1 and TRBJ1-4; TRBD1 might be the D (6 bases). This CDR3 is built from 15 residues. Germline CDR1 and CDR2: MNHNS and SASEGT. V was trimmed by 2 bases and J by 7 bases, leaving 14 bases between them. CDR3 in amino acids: CASSERRGGGEKLFF. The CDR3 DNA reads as TGTGCCAGCAGTGAACGGAGGGGGGGCGGTGAAAAACTGTTTTTT.

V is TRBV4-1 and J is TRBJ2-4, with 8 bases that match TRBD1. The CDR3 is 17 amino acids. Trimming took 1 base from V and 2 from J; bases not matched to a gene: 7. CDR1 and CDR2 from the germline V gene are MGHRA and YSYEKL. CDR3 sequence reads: CASSQGQGAGTKNIQYF. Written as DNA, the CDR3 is TGCGCCAGCAGCCAAGGCCAGGGGGCTGGAACCAAAAACATTCAGTACTTC.